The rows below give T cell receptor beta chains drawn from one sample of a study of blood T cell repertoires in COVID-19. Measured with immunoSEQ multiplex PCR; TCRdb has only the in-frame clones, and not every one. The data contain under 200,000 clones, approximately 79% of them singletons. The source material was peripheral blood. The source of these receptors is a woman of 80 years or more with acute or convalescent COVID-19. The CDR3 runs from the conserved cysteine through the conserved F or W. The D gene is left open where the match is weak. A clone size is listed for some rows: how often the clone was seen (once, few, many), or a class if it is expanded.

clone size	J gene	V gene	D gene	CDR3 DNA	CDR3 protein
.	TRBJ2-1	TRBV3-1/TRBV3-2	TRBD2	TGTGCCAGCAGCCGCGCGGGAGAAGGGGAGCAGTTCTTC	CASSRAGEGEQFF
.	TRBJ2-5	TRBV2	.	TGTGCCAGCAGTGAATTTGGAGCGGGTCAAGAGACCCAGTACTTC	CASSEFGAGQETQYF
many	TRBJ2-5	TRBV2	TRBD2	TGTGCCAGCACCCTAGCGGGATTTGCCGAGACCCAGTACTTC	CASTLAGFAETQYF
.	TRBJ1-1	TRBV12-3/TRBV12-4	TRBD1	TGTGCCAGCAGTTTAGGGACAGGCGGTATGGCTTTCTTT	CASSLGTGGMAFF
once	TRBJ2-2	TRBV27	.	TGTGCCAGCAGTGCGCGGTACTCACCCCCGACCGGGGAGCTGTTTTTT	CASSARYSPPTGELFF
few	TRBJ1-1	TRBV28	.	TGTGCCAGCCCTCCACGGGGGAACACTGAAGCTTTCTTT	CASPPRGNTEAFF
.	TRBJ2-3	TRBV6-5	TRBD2	TGTGCCAGCAGGGTAGCGGGAGTGGCAGATACGCAGTATTTT	CASRVAGVADTQYF
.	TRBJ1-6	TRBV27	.	TGTGCCAGCAGCTGGGAATGGAGGGGTGAGTCACCCCTCCACTTT	CASSWEWRGESPLHF
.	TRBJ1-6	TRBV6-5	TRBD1	TGTGCCAGCAGCGTGGACAGGGGCACTTCACCCCTCCACTTT	CASSVDRGTSPLHF
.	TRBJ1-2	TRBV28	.	TGTGCCAGCAGTTTCCATATCCCAAGACGGAGGGAAGGGGGCTACACCTTC	CASSFHIPRRREGGYTF
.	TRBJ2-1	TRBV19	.	TGTGCCAGTAGTATAGACTGGGCAGGCAGGGTAATGTCCTACAATGAGCAGTTCTTC	CASSIDWAGRVMSYNEQFF
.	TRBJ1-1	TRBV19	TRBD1	TGTGCCAGTACTCATCAGGACAGGGCGGCTGAAGCTTTCTTT	CASTHQDRAAEAFF
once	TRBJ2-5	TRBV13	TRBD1	TGTGCCAGCAGCTTCCCGGACAGGGGAGAAGAGACCCAGTACTTC	CASSFPDRGEETQYF
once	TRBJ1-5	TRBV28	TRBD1	TGTGCCAGCAGTTCCCCGACAGGGGGCAATCAGCCCCAGCATTTT	CASSSPTGGNQPQHF
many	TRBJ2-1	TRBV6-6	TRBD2	TGTGCCAGCAGTTACTCGGGACTAGAGCAGTTCTTC	CASSYSGLEQFF
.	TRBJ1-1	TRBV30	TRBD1	TGTGCCTGGATTATACAGGGGTGGGCTGAAGCTTTCTTT	CAWIIQGWAEAFF
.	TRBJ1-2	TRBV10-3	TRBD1	TGTGCCATCAATACTGACAGGGCTCCCACGGCCTATGGCTACACCTTC	CAINTDRAPTAYGYTF
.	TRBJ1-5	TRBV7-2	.	TGTGCCAGCAGCTTATATCAGGGTGGACAGCCCCAGCATTTT	CASSLYQGGQPQHF
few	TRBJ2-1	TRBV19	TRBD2	TGTGCCATCGCATCTAGCGGGGTTAGAGGTGAGCAGTTCTTC	CAIASSGVRGEQFF
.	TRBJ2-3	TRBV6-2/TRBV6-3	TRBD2	TGTGCCAGCAGTTCCGGGAGGACAGATACGCAGTATTTT	CASSSGRTDTQYF
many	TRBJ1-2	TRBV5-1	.	TGCGCCAGCAGCGAACAGGGCAACTATGGCTACACCTTC	CASSEQGNYGYTF
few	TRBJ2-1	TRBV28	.	TGTGCCAGCAGTCCCTTCGAAGCCGCGAATGAGCAGTTCTTC	CASSPFEAANEQFF
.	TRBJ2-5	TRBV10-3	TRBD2	TGTGCCATCAGCTCCGGGACTAGCGGAGCCGAGTCTACCCAGTACTTC	CAISSGTSGAESTQYF
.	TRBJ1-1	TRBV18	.	TGTGCCAGCTCACCTACTATTGACGGGAACACTGAAGCTTTCTTT	CASSPTIDGNTEAFF
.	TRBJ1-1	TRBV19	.	TGTGCCAGTAGCGCCCCACAGGGATCTGAAGCTTTCTTT	CASSAPQGSEAFF
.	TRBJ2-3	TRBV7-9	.	TGTGCCAGCAGCCTTCGGGGAACTAGCACAGATACGCAGTATTTT	CASSLRGTSTDTQYF
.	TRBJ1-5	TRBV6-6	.	TGTGCCAGCAGTCCGGGTCCGAATCAGCCCCAGCATTTT	CASSPGPNQPQHF
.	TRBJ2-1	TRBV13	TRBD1	TGTGCCAGCAGCGTGAGACAGGGCTACTCCTACAATGAGCAGTTCTTC	CASSVRQGYSYNEQFF
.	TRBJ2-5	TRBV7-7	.	TGTGCCAGCAGCGCCCGAGGACAGCAAGAGACCCAGTACTTC	CASSARGQQETQYF
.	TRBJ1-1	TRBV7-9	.	TGTGCCAGCAGCTTAGTGAGCGGGGACACTGAAGCTTTCTTT	CASSLVSGDTEAFF
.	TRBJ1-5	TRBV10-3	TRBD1	TGTGCCATCAGTGATTGGACAGGAGGCAATCAGCCCCAGCATTTT	CAISDWTGGNQPQHF
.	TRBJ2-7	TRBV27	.	TGTGCCAGCAGTTCCACCGTTACATACCGCTCCTACGAGCAGTACTTC	CASSSTVTYRSYEQYF
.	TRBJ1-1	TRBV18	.	TGTGCCAGCTCACCACTCAGGGCGGCCACTGAAGCTTTCTTT	CASSPLRAATEAFF
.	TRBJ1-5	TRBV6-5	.	TGTGCCAGCAGTTACTCGAGAGGGCCCCAGCATTTT	CASSYSRGPQHF
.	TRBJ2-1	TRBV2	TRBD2	TGTGCCAGCAGTAGAGGGCCTAGCGGGAGCTACAATGAGCAGTTCTTC	CASSRGPSGSYNEQFF
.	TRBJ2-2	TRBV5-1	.	TGCGCCAGCAGCTTGGGGACACCTAACACCGGGGAGCTGTTTTTT	CASSLGTPNTGELFF
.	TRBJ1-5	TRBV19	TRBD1	TGTGCCAGTACCGAGACAGGGGGCCACCAGCCCCAGCATTTT	CASTETGGHQPQHF
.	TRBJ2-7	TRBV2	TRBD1	TGTGCCAGCAGTACTCCGGGACAGGGGGTCCGTGAGCAGTACTTC	CASSTPGQGVREQYF
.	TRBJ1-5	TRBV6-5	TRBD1	TGTGCCAGCATTAGGGACAGGGGTTCAAGGGAGCCCCAGCATTTT	CASIRDRGSREPQHF
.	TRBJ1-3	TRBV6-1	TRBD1	TGTGCCAGCAGTGCCCCGGGGACAGGGACGGGAAACACCATATATTTT	CASSAPGTGTGNTIYF
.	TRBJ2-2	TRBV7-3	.	TGTGCCAGCAGCCTACAGGGAACCGGGGAGCTGTTTTTT	CASSLQGTGELFF
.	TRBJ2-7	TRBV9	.	TGTGCCAGCAGCGCCACCGGGGGAGGTTACGAGCAGTACTTC	CASSATGGGYEQYF
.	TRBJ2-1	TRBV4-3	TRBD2	TGCGCCAGCAGCCAGCTAGCGGGAGGGGCCAATGAGCAGTTCTTC	CASSQLAGGANEQFF
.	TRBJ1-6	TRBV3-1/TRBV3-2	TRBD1	TGTGCCAGCAGCCAAGGACAGGGGTTAAATTCACCCCTCCACTTT	CASSQGQGLNSPLHF
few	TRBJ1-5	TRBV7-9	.	TGTGCCAGCAGCTTAGTCTCGGGTCAGCCCCAGCATTTT	CASSLVSGQPQHF